A selection of T cell receptor beta chains follows, all from one sample in a study of radiotherapy plus CTLA-4 blockade in lung cancer. Here immunoSEQ multiplex PCR was the method, and the copy in TCRdb shows in-frame clones only, minus some. In the table there are about 67,000 clones, 65% to 85% of which are singletons. This specimen was peripheral blood, taken from a patient treated with radiotherapy plus ipilimumab. These receptors were obtained from a human donor with non-small cell lung cancer whose response to radiotherapy plus ipilimumab could not be evaluated. Some clones in this sample may be carry-over from other donors' samples. CDR3s include the opening cysteine and the closing phenylalanine or tryptophan. A D gene is named only where the DNA matches it firmly. Size values are once, few and many counts, or a class for expanded clones, and some rows have none.

.	TRBV6-4	.	TRBJ1-5	TGTGCCAGCAGTGACGGACAGTTTAGCAATCAGCCCCAGCATTTT	CASSDGQFSNQPQHF
.	TRBV5-6	TRBD1	TRBJ2-5	TGTGCCAGCACCAAAGACAGGGGGCAAGAGACCCAGTACTTC	CASTKDRGQETQYF
few	TRBV21-1	.	TRBJ2-7	TGTGCCAGCGCTTGTAACAGACCTCCCTACGAGCAGTACTTC	CASACNRPPYEQYF
few	TRBV28	.	TRBJ2-7	TGTGCCAGCAGTTTGGTGGACAGTGGCTACGAGCAGTACTTC	CASSLVDSGYEQYF
few	TRBV4-1	TRBD1	TRBJ2-3	TGCGCCAGCAGCCAAGCCCAGGGGGCAACAGATACGCAGTATTTT	CASSQAQGATDTQYF
.	TRBV5-6	TRBD1	TRBJ1-2	TGTGCCAGCAGCTGGGGGACAGGGATCTATGGCTACACCTTC	CASSWGTGIYGYTF
.	TRBV2	.	TRBJ2-1	TGTGCCAGCAGTGAGGCCCTCAATGAGCAGTTCTTC	CASSEALNEQFF
.	TRBV4-1	TRBD1	TRBJ2-7	TGCGCCAGCAGCCTCCAACCGGGACAGGGTAACGAGCAGTACTTC	CASSLQPGQGNEQYF
.	TRBV28	TRBD1	TRBJ1-2	TGTGCCAGCAGTTCCGGGACAGCCCCCTATGGCTACACCTTC	CASSSGTAPYGYTF
.	TRBV4-1	TRBD1	TRBJ1-1	TGCGCCAGCAGCCAAGCCCACAGGGGGCGTACTGAAGCTTTCTTT	CASSQAHRGRTEAFF
.	TRBV5-1	TRBD1	TRBJ1-2	TGCGCCAGCAGCCCCGGGACAGGGAACTATGGCTACACCTTC	CASSPGTGNYGYTF
.	TRBV4-1	TRBD1	TRBJ2-2	TGCGCCAGCAGCCTGAAGGACAGGGGGATATCGAACACCGGGGAGCTGTTTTTT	CASSLKDRGISNTGELFF
.	TRBV29-1	TRBD1	TRBJ2-3	TGCAGCTCTACCAGCAGACAGGGGGCTGGAGATACGCAGTATTTT	CSSTSRQGAGDTQYF
.	TRBV6-1	TRBD1	TRBJ1-4	TGTGCCAGCAGTGAAGCGCAAGGGGGCGAGACTAATGAAAAACTGTTTTTT	CASSEAQGGETNEKLFF
.	TRBV7-9	.	TRBJ1-1	TGTGCCAGCAGCCTACCCGGGGACTTTGAAGCTTTCTTT	CASSLPGDFEAFF
.	TRBV28	TRBD1	TRBJ2-5	TGTGCCGGAAGTACGACAGGGGGGAAAGAGACCCAGTACTTC	CAGSTTGGKETQYF
once	TRBV7-2	TRBD1	TRBJ2-1	TGTGCCAGCAGCCGACAGGGGTCCTCGTACAATGAGCAGTTCTTC	CASSRQGSSYNEQFF
.	TRBV28	.	TRBJ2-7	TGTGCCAGCAGTTACCTTCGGGGTACCCCCTACGAGCAGTACTTC	CASSYLRGTPYEQYF
.	TRBV5-1	.	TRBJ1-1	TGCGCCAGCAGCTTTACAGGGTTCGACACTGAAGCTTTCTTT	CASSFTGFDTEAFF
.	TRBV9	.	TRBJ1-4	TGTGCCAGCAGCGTCGCCGGGGGAGGGGAAAAACTGTTTTTT	CASSVAGGGEKLFF
many	TRBV28	.	TRBJ2-7	TGTGCCAGCAGTTTGGTGGACAGTGGCTACGAGCAGTACTTC	CASSLVDSGYEQYF
few	TRBV5-6	TRBD1	TRBJ1-4	TGTGCCAGCAGCAGGGGGACAGGGGGCAGGGAAAAACTGTTTTTT	CASSRGTGGREKLFF
.	TRBV5-6	.	TRBJ1-5	TGTGCCAGCAGCTTGGTTGGGGGAGCGGGTTTCGGTCAGCCCCAGCATTTT	CASSLVGGAGFGQPQHF
few	TRBV4-1	TRBD1	TRBJ1-1	TGCGCCAGCAGCCCGGGACAGGGGCATGGTAACACTGAAGCTTTCTTT	CASSPGQGHGNTEAFF
.	TRBV7-8	.	TRBJ1-1	TGTGCCAGCAGCTCGGGTCGGGGTACGGCTTTCTTT	CASSSGRGTAFF
once	TRBV5-1	.	TRBJ1-4	TGCGCCAACAGCCCGGGGACAACTAATGAAAAACTGTTTTTT	CANSPGTTNEKLFF
.	TRBV5-4	TRBD1	TRBJ1-6	TGTGCCAGCAGCCACGATGCGGGACAGCCGGCGATGGATTCACCCCTCCACTTT	CASSHDAGQPAMDSPLHF
.	TRBV6-5	.	TRBJ1-5	TGTGCCAGCAAGGGACTTGGGCAGGGCAATCAGCCCCAGCATTTT	CASKGLGQGNQPQHF
.	TRBV30	.	TRBJ1-5	TGTGCCTGGGCCAGGGGAGTCTATCAGCCCCAGCATTTT	CAWARGVYQPQHF
.	TRBV15	TRBD1	TRBJ1-4	TGTGCCACCAGCGCCGGACAGGGGGCAGGTGAAAAACTGTTTTTT	CATSAGQGAGEKLFF
.	TRBV5-1	TRBD1	TRBJ1-5	TGCGCCAGCAGCGTTACAGGGGATCAGCCCCAGCATTTT	CASSVTGDQPQHF
.	TRBV29-1	.	TRBJ2-7	TGCAGCGTTGACCCATACGAGCAGTACTTC	CSVDPYEQYF
.	TRBV5-4	.	TRBJ2-3	TGTGCCAGCAGCTTGGGGAGCGGGTCCACAGATACGCAGTATTTT	CASSLGSGSTDTQYF
few	TRBV19	TRBD1	TRBJ2-2	TGTGCCAGTATCAGGACAGGGGTGATCGGGGAGCTGTTTTTT	CASIRTGVIGELFF
.	TRBV11-2	TRBD2	TRBJ2-3	TGTGCCAGCAGCCCCGAGCTAGCGGCGCAGTATTTT	CASSPELAAQYF
.	TRBV6-5	TRBD2	TRBJ2-3	TGTGCCAGCAGTTCGGGACTAGCGCCTTACACAGATACGCAGTATTTT	CASSSGLAPYTDTQYF